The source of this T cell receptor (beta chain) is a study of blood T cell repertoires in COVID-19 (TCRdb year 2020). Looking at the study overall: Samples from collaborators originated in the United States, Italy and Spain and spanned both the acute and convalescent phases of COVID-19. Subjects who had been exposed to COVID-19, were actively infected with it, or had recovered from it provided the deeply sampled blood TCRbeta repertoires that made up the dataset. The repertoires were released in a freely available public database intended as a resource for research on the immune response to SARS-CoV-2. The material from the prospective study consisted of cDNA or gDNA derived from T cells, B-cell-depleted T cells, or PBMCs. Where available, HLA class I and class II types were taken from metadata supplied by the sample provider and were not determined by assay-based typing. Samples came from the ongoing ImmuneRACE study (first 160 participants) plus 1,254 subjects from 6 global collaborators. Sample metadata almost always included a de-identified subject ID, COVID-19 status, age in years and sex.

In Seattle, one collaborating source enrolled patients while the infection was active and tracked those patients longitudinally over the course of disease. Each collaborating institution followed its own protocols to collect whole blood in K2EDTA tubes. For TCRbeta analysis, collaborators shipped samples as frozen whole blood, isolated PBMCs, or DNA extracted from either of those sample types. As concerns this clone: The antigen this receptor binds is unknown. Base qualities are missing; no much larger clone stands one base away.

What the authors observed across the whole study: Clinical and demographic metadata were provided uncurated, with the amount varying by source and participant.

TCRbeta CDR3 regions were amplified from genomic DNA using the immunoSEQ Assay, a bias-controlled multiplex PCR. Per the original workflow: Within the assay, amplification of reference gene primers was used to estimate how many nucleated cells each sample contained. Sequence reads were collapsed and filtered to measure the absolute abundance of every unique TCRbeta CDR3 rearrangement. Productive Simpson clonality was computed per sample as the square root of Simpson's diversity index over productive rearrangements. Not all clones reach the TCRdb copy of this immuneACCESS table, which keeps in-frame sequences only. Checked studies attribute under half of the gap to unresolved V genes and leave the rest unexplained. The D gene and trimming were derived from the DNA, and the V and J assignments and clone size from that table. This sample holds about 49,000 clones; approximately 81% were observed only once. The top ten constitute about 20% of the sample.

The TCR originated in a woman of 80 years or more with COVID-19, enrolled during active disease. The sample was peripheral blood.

This receptor has the CDR3 CASSILPGTGTLGNQPQHF. The DNA reads TGTGCCAGTAGTATCCTCCCCGGGACAGGGACCCTGGGCAATCAGCCCCAGCATTTT. Recombination joined TRBV19 with TRBJ1-5; 9 of the junction bases match TRBD1. The CDR3 covers 19 residues, taking in both the cysteine and the phenylalanine. CDR3 DNA is the only sequence kept; it has 57 bases, read in frame from the first base. V is pruned by 3 bases and J by 2 bases, leaving 14 bases of the junction without a gene match. From a lookup of the germline V gene (reference sequence), CDR1 and CDR2 are LNHDA and SQIVND. The full variable domain, completed from the reference TRBV19 and TRBJ1-5 proteins outside the CDR3, reads DGGITQSPKYLFRKEGQNVTLSCEQNLNHDAMYWYRQDPGQGLRLIYYSQIVNDFQKGDIAEGYSVSREKKESFPLTVTSAQKNPTAFYLCASSILPGTGTLGNQPQHFGDGTRLSIL.